This record concerns one TCR beta chain sequence. The antigen remains undetermined. The sample originates from a study of cytomegalovirus exposure and HLA in healthy donors. Study-level information: In a previous analysis, 95 million to 130 million unique TCR beta sequences were found from 150 million to 200 million T cells. Study conclusions and caveats: In most subjects, TCR beta sequences reportedly gave accurate predictions of HLA-A and HLA-B alleles. In a later analysis, several top co-occurrence clusters appeared linked to parvovirus B19, influenza, CMV and Epstein-Barr virus.

The PCR employed 60 Vbeta primers together with 13 Jbeta primers. Sequencing was performed with immunoSEQ multiplex PCR; in TCRdb, only in-frame clones are kept and a portion is missing. Seen here are about 160,000 clones, about four fifths observed once, and the top ten hold 9.5% to 12%. This CDR3 spans 17 amino acids. The germline V gene encodes CDR1 LGHNA and CDR2 YNFKEQ. V gave up 1 base and J gave up 2 bases; unmatched junction bases: 8. The sequence derives from a man aged 45 to 65 in good health and CMV-seropositive. V usage is TRBV4-2 and J usage is TRBJ2-3; 8 nucleotides agree with TRBD2. The sequencing sample was made of PBMCs. CDR3 nucleotide sequence: TGTGCCAGCAGCCAAGGGTCTCGGGGGGGGTTCACAGATACGCAGTATTTT. Amino acids: CASSQGSRGGFTDTQYF.